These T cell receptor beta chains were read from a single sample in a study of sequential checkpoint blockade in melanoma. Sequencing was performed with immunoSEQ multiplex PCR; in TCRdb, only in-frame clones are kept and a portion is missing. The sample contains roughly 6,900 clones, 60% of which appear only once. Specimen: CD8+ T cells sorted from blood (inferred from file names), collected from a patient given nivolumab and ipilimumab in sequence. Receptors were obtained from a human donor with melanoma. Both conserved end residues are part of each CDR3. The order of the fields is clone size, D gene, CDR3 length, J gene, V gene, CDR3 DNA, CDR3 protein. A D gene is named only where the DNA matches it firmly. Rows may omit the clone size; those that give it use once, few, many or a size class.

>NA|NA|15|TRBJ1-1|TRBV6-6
TGTGCCAGCAGTTACTCTGCAGGGACAAGGACTGAAGCTTTCTTT
CASSYSAGTRTEAFF
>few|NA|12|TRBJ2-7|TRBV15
TGTGCCACCAGCAGAGATCGTTACGAGCAGTACTTC
CATSRDRYEQYF
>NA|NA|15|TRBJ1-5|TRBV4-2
TGTGCCAGCAGCTTTTTTTCAGGGGACAATCAGCCCCAGCATTTT
CASSFFSGDNQPQHF
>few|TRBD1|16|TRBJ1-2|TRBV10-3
TGTGCCATCAGCGACCTCGGGACAGGTGATCGGTTTGGCTACACCTTC
CAISDLGTGDRFGYTF
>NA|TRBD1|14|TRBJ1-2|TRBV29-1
TGCAGCGTTGATCGACCCGGGACAGAATATGGCTACACCTTC
CSVDRPGTEYGYTF
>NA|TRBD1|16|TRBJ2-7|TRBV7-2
TGTGCCAGCAGCTCCCCGGGACAGCTCAGCTCCTACGAGCAGTACTTC
CASSSPGQLSSYEQYF
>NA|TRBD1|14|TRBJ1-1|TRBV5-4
TGTGCCAGCAGCCCTACCGGGACAGGGGGCGAAGCTTTCTTT
CASSPTGTGGEAFF
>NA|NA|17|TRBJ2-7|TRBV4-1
TGCGCCAGCAGCCAAGCGCCGAGGGGGTTACTAGCCTACGAGCAGTACTTC
CASSQAPRGLLAYEQYF
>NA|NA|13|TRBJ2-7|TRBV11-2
TGTGCCAGCAGCTTAGATCCCAGGGACGAGCAGTACTTC
CASSLDPRDEQYF
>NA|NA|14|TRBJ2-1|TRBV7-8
TGTGCCAGCAGCTTACGAGGGAGCCAAAGTAAGCAGTTCTTC
CASSLRGSQSKQFF
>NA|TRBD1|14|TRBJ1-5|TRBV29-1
TGCAGACTAGGGACAGGTCTTTGCAATCAGCCCCAGCATTTT
CRLGTGLCNQPQHF
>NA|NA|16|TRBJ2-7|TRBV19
TGTGCCAGTAGTATAAAAATTAGGACAGAAACCTACGAGCAGTACTTC
CASSIKIRTETYEQYF
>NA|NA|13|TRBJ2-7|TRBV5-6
TGTGCCAGCAGCTTGAGGAATACGAGGGAGCAGTACTTC
CASSLRNTREQYF
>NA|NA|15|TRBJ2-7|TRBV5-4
TGCGCCAGCAGCCCTGGAGTCGGACAGTCCTACGAGCAGTACTTC
CASSPGVGQSYEQYF
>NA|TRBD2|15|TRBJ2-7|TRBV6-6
TGTGCCAGCAGTTACGGGAGCGGGAGGGCCTACGAGCAGTACTTC
CASSYGSGRAYEQYF
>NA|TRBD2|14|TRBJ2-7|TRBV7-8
TGTGCCAGCAACCCTAGCGGGAGGCTCTACGAGCAGTACTTC
CASNPSGRLYEQYF
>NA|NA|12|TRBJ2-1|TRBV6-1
TGTGCCAGCAGACGGCCTCGGGGTGAGCAGTTCTTC
CASRRPRGEQFF
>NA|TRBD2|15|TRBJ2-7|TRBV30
TGTGCCTGGAGTTCCGGGACTAGCGGGATTTACGAGCAGTACTTC
CAWSSGTSGIYEQYF
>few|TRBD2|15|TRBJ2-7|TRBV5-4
TGTGCCAGCAGCTTGATACCTAGCGGGAGCTACGAGCAGTACTTC
CASSLIPSGSYEQYF
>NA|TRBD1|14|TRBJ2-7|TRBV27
TGTGCCAGCAGTCCCCTGACAGGGTTCAACGAGCAGTACTTC
CASSPLTGFNEQYF
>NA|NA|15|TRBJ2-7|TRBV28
TGTGCCAGCAGACGCCCCCGGACAGAATACTACGAGCAGTACTTC
CASRRPRTEYYEQYF
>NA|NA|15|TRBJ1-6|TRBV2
TGTGCCAGCAGTGACCGACAGTCCTATAATTCACCCCTCCACTTT
CASSDRQSYNSPLHF
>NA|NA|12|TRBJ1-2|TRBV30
TGTGCCTGGAGTCAGGATACCGGGGACTACACCTTC
CAWSQDTGDYTF
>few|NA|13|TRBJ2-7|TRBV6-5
TGTGCCAGCAGTTTTGGGCAGGGGCTCGAGCAGTACTTC
CASSFGQGLEQYF
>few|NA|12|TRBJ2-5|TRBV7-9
TGTGCCAGCAGCTTAGGAAGTGAGGACCAGTACTTC
CASSLGSEDQYF
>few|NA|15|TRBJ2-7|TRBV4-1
TGCGCCAGCAGCCGGGGGCAGGGCGGGTCCTACGAGCAGTACTTC
CASSRGQGGSYEQYF
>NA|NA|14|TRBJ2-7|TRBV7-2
TGTGCCAGCAGCCTGGGCGCCTCGAGTCGGGAGCAGTACTTC
CASSLGASSREQYF
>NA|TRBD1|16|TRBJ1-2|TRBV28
TGTGCCAGCAGTTTATCTCCGGCAGGGGGATCCTATGGCTACACCTTC
CASSLSPAGGSYGYTF